This T cell receptor (beta chain) stems from a study of early T cells in non-severe SARS-CoV-2 infection. Study-level background: Chains stayed unpaired after sequencing of bulk RNA from unsorted whole blood. Overall study results and limits: Private and CD4 specificities were missed by VDJdb matching, which favored anti-spike CD8 responses.

Individual cDNA molecules were tagged with unique molecular identifiers, the study reported. TCRdb re-called the 5' RACE reads with MiXCR, one entry per CDR3 protein. The sample shows around 53,000 distinct CDR3 sequences, approximately 7.6% of them seen only once. About this clonotype: Its antigen is not identified.

The V end was cut by 0 bases, the J end by 6 bases, with 16 bases between. The CDR3 totals 15 residues. The V gene's germline CDR1 is SQVTM and CDR2 ANQGSEA. The sample consisted of whole blood. This chain links TRBV29-1 with TRBJ2-3; tentatively, D is TRBD1 (6 bases). This TCR came from an adult who was a healthcare worker with PCR-confirmed SARS-CoV-2 infection or an uninfected control (not recorded which). The chain's CDR3 is CSVEDDQQGPDTQYF. The CDR3 DNA reads as TGCAGCGTTGAAGATGATCAACAGGGCCCGGATACGCAGTATTTT.